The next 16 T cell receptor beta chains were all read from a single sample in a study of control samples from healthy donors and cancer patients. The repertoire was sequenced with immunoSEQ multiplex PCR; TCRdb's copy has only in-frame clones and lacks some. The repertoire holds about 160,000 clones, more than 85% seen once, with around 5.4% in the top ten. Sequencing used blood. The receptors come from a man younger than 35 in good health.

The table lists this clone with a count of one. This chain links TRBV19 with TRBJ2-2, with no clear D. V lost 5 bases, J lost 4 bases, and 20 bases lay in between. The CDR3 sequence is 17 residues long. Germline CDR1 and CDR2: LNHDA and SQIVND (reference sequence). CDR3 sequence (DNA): TGTGCCAGTAGTCGGTGGGGTTCTGATGTGGGCACCGGGGAGCTGTTTTTT. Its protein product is CASSRWGSDVGTGELFF. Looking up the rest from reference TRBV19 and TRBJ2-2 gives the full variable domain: DGGITQSPKYLFRKEGQNVTLSCEQNLNHDAMYWYRQDPGQGLRLIYYSQIVNDFQKGDIAEGYSVSREKKESFPLTVTSAQKNPTAFYLCASSRWGSDVGTGELFFGEGSRLTVL.

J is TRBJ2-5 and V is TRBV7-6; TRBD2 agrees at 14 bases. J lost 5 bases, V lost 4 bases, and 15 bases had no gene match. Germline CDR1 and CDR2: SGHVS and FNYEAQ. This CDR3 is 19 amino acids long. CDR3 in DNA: TGTGCCAGCAGCTCCCCTGGGACTAGCGGGAGCTTTGGGGGGGAGACCCAGTACTTC. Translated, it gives CASSSPGTSGSFGGETQYF.

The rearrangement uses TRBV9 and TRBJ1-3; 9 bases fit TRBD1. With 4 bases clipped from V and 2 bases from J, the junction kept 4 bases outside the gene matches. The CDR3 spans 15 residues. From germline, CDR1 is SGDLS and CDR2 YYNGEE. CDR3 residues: CASSIQGAAGNTIYF. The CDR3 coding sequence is TGTGCCAGCAGCATACAGGGGGCGGCTGGAAACACCATATATTTT. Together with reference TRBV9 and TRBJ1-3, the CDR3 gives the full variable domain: DSGVTQTPKHLITATGQRVTLRCSPRSGDLSVYWYQQSLDQGLQFLIQYYNGEERAKGNILERFSAQQFPDLHSELNLSSLELGDSALYFCASSIQGAAGNTIYFGEGSWLTVV.

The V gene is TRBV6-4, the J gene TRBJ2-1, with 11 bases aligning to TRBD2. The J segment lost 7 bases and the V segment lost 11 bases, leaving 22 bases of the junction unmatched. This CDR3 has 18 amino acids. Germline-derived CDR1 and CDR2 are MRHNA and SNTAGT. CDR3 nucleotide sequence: TGTGCCCCCTCTGGTACTAGCGGGAGTTCTTGTAGTTGGAATGAGCAGTTCTTC. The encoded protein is CAPSGTSGSSCSWNEQFF.

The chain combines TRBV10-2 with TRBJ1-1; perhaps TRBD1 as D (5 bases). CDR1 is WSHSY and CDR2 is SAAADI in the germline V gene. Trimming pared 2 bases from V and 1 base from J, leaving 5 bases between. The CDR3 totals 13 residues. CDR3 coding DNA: TGCGCCAGCAGTGAGGGGGGGAACACTGAAGCTTTCTTT. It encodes CASSEGGNTEAFF.

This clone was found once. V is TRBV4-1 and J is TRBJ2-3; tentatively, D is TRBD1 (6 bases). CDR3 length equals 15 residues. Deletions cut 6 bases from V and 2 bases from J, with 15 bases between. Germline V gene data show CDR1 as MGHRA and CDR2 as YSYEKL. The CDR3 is CASRPTGHLTDTQYF. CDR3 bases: TGCGCCAGCAGACCCACGGGACACCTCACAGATACGCAGTATTTT.

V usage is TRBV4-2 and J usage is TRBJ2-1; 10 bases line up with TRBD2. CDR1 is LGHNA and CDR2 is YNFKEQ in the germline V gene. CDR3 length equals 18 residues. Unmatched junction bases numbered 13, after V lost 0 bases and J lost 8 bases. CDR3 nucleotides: TGTGCCAGCAGCCAAGATATTGGGCTAGCGGGAGAAGGAGATGAGCAGTTCTTC. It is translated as CASSQDIGLAGEGDEQFF.

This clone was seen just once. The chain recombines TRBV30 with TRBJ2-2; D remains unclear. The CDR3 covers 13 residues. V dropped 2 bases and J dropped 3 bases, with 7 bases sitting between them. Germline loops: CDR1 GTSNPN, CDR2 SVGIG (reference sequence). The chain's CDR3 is CAWSPQDTGELFF. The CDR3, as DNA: TGTGCCTGGAGTCCTCAGGACACCGGGGAGCTGTTTTTT.

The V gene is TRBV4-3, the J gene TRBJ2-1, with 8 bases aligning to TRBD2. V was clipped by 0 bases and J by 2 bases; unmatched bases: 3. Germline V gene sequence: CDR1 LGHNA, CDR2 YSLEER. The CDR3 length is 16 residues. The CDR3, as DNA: TGCGCCAGCAGCCAAGATGGTAGCGGGGCCTACAATGAGCAGTTCTTC. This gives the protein CASSQDGSGAYNEQFF.

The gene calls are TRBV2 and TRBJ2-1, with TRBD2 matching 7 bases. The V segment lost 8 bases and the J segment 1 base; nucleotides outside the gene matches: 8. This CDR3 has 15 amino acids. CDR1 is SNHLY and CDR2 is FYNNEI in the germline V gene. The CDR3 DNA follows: TGTGCCAGCGGAGCCACTAGCGTTTCCTACAATGAGCAGTTCTTC. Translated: CASGATSVSYNEQFF.

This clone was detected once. CDR3 protein: CASSVAGQGAGYGYTF. The CDR3 bases are TGTGCCAGCAGCGTAGCCGGACAGGGGGCCGGCTATGGCTACACCTTC. V gene TRBV2 combines with J gene TRBJ1-2; 11 positions match TRBD1. This CDR3 comprises 16 residues. V lost 6 bases and J lost 4; bases outside the gene matches: 10. CDR1 and CDR2 (germline): SNHLY, FYNNEI.

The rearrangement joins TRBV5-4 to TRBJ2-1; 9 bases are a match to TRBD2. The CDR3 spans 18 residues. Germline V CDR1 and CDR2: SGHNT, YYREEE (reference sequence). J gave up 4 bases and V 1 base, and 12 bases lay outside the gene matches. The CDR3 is CASSLRGAGGNLYNEQFF. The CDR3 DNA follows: TGTGCCAGCAGCTTGCGGGGCGCGGGGGGGAACCTTTACAATGAGCAGTTCTTC.

In DNA form, the CDR3 reads TGTGCCAGCAGCTTAGTGAATAACGAGCAGTACTTC. Protein sequence: CASSLVNNEQYF. The chain carries TRBV7-2 and TRBJ2-7; D unclear. V was clipped by 1 base and J by 5 bases, with 6 bases between them. Per germline, CDR1 SGHTA and CDR2 FQGNSA. This CDR3 has 12 amino acids.

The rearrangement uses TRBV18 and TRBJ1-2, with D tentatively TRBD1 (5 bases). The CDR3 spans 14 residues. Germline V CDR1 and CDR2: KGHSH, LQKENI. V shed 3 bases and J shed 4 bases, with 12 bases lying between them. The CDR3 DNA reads TGTGCCAGCTCACCTCTCAGGGAGGGCTATGGCTACACCTTC. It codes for CASSPLREGYGYTF.

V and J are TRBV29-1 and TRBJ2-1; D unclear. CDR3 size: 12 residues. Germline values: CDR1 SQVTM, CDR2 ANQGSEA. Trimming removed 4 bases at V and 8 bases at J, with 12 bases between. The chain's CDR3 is CSVGRQSDEQFF. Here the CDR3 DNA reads TGCAGCGTTGGTCGGCAGAGCGATGAGCAGTTCTTC.

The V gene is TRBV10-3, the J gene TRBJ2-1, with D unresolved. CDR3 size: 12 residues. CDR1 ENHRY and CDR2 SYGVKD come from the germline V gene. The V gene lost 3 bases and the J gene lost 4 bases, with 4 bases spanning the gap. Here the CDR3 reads CAISDSYNEQFF. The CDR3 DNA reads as TGTGCCATCAGTGACTCTTACAATGAGCAGTTCTTC.